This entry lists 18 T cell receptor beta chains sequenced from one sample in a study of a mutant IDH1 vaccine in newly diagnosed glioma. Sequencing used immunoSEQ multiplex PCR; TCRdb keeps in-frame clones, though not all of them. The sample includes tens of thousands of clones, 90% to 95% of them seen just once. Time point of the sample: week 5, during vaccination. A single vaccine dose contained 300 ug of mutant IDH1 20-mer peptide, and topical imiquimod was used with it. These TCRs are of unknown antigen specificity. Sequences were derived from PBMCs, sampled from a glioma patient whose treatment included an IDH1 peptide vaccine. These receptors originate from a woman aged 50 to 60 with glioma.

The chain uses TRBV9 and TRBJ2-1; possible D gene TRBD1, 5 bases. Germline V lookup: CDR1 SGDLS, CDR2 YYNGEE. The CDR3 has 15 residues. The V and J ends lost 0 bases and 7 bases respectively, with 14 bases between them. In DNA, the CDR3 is TGTGCCAGCAGCGTAGAATCTCAGGGATTGAATGAGCAGTTCTTC. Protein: CASSVESQGLNEQFF.

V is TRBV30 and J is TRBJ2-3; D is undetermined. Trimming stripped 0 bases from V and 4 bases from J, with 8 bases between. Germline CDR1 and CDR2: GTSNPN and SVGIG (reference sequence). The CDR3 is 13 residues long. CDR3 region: CAWSVGVPDTQYF. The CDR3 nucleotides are TGTGCCTGGAGTGTTGGGGTCCCAGATACGCAGTATTTT.

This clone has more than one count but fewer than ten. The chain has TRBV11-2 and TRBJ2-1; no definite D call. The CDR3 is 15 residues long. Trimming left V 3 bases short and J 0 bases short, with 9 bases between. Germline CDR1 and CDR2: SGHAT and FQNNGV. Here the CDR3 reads CASSFLLSSYNEQFF. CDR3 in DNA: TGTGCCAGCAGCTTCCTGCTTAGCTCCTACAATGAGCAGTTCTTC.

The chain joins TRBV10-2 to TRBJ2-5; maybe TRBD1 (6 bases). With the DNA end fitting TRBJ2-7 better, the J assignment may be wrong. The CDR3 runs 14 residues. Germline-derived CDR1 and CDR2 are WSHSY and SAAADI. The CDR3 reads CASSDWTVSYEQYF. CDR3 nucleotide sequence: TGCGCCAGCAGTGACTGGACAGTTTCCTACGAGCAGTACTTC.

This chain's CDR3 is CASSQVGVGNSPLHF. Here the CDR3 DNA reads TGTGCCAGCAGCCAAGTTGGGGTGGGGAATTCACCCCTCCACTTT. The chain couples TRBV4-2 to TRBJ1-6; D is uncertain. The V end lost 1 base, the J end lost 7 bases, and 11 bases lay between the germline ends. Germline CDR1 LGHNA, CDR2 YNFKEQ. The CDR3 loop spans 15 amino acids.

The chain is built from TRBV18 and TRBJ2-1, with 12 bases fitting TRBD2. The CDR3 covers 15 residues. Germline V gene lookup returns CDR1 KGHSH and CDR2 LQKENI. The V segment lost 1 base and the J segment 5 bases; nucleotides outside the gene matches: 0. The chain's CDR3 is CASSPRLAGDNEQFF. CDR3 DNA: TGTGCCAGCTCACCACGACTAGCGGGAGACAATGAGCAGTTCTTC.

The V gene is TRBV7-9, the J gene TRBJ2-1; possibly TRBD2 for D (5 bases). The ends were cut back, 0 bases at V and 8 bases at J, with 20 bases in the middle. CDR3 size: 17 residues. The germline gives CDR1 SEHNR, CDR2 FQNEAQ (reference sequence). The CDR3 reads CASSLAGLGERTDEQFF. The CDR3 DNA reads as TGTGCCAGCAGCTTAGCTGGCCTCGGGGAGCGCACGGATGAGCAGTTCTTC. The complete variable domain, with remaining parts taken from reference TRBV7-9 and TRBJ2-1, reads DTGVSQNPRHKITKRGQNVTFRCDPISEHNRLYWYRQTLGQGPEFLTYFQNEAQLEKSRLLSDRFSAERPKGSFSTLEIQRTEQGDSAMYLCASSLAGLGERTDEQFFGPGTRLTVL.

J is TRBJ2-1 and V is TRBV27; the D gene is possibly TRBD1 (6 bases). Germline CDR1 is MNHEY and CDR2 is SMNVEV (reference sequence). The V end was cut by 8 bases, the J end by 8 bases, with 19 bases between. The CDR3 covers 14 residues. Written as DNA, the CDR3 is TGTGCCAGCCGAACAGGGTATGTTTTCGATGAGCAGTTCTTC. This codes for CASRTGYVFDEQFF.

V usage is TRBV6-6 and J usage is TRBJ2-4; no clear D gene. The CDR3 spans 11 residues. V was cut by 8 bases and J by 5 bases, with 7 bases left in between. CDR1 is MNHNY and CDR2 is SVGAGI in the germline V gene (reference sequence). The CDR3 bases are TGTGCCAGCCTAACCCAAAACATTCAGTACTTC. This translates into CASLTQNIQYF.

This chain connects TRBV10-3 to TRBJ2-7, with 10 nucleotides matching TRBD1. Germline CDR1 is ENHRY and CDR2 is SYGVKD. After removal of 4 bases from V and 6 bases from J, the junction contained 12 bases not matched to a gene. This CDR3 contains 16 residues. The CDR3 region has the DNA TGTGCCATCAGTGCCAGAAAGGGACAGGGGTCTTCCGAGCAGTACTTC. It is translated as CAISARKGQGSSEQYF.

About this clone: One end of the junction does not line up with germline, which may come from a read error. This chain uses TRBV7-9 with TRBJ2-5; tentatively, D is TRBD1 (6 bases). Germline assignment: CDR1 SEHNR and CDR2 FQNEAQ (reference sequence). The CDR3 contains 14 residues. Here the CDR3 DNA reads TGTGCCAGCACCTTAGGGGCAGGGGTAAAGACCCAGTACTTC. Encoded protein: CASTLGAGVKTQYF. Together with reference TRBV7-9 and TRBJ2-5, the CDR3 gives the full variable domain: DTGVSQNPRHKITKRGQNVTFRCDPISEHNRLYWYRQTLGQGPEFLTYFQNEAQLEKSRLLSDRFSAERPKGSFSTLEIQRTEQGDSAMYLCASTLGAGVKTQYFGPGTRLLVL.

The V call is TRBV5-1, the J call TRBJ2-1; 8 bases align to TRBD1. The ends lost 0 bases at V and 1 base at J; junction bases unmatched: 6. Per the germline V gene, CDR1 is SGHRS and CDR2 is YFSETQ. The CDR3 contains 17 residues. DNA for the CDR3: TGCGCCAGCAGCTTGGTATCCGGACAGGGTTCCTACAATGAGCAGTTCTTC. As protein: CASSLVSGQGSYNEQFF.

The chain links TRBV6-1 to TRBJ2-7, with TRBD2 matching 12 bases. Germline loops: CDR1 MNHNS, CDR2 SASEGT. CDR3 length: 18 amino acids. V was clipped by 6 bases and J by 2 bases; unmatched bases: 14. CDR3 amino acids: CASREKGLAGSLPYEQYF. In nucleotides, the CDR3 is TGTGCCAGCAGGGAAAAGGGACTAGCGGGTTCCCTGCCCTACGAGCAGTACTTC.

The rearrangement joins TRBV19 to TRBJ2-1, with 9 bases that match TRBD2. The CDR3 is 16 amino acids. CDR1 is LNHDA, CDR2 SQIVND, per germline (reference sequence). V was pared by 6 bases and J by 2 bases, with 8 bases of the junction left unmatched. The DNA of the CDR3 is TGTGCCAGTAGCCGTAGCGGGAGTCAACCCTACAATGAGCAGTTCTTC. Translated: CASSRSGSQPYNEQFF.

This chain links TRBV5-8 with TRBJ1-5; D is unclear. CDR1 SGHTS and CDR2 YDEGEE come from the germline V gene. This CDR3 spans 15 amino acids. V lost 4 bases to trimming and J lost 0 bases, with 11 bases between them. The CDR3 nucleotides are TGTGCCAGCAGCATACAGCAGTATAGCAATCAGCCCCAGCATTTT. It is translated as CASSIQQYSNQPQHF. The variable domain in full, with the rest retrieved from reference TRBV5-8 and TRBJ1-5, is EAGVTQSPTHLIKTRGQQATLRCSPISGHTSVYWYQQALGLGLQFLLWYDEGEERNRGNFPPRFSGRQFPNYSSELNVNALELEDSALYLCASSIQQYSNQPQHFGDGTRLSIL.

In DNA, the CDR3 is TGTGCCAGCACTCTTACTGCGGGACTCTACGAGCAGTACTTC. Protein sequence: CASTLTAGLYEQYF. The V gene is TRBV27, the J gene TRBJ2-7; D possibly corresponds to TRBD2 (6 bases). The CDR3 extends over 14 amino acids. V lost 7 bases to trimming and J lost 3 bases, with 16 bases between them. CDR1 and CDR2 from the germline V gene are MNHEY and SMNVEV (reference sequence).

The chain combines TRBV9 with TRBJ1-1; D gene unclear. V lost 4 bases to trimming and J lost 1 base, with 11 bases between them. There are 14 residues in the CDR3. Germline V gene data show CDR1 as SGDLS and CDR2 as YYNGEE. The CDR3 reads CASSPFDSNTEAFF. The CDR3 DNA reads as TGTGCCAGCAGCCCATTTGACTCGAACACTGAAGCTTTCTTT.

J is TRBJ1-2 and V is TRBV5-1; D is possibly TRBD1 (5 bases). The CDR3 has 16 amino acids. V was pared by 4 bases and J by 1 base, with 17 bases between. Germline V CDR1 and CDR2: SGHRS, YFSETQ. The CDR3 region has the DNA TGCGCCAGCAGCCCGCTCCAGGGACGGGGTAACTATGGCTACACCTTC. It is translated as CASSPLQGRGNYGYTF. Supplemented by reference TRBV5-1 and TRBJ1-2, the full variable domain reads KAGVTQTPRYLIKTRGQQVTLSCSPISGHRSVSWYQQTPGQGLQFLFEYFSETQRNKGNFPGRFSGRQFSNSRSEMNVSTLELGDSALYLCASSPLQGRGNYGYTFGSGTRLTVV.